This T cell receptor (beta chain) was recovered during a study of Ad26.COV2.S vaccination and SARS-CoV-2 variants. Treatment indicated: approximately 18 received Ad26.COV2.S at low or high dose, single or two shots; roughly five received placebo; per-sample allocation not given. The samples were gathered on day 63 after the first injection of vaccine or placebo. V lost 0 bases and J 5 bases, leaving 6 bases between the germline ends. Germline assignment: CDR1 GTSNPN and CDR2 SVGIG (reference sequence). This CDR3 contains 12 residues. The repertoire was sequenced with immunoSEQ multiplex PCR; TCRdb's copy has only in-frame clones and lacks some. In the table there are 380,000 or so clones, 75% to 90% of which are singletons.

The input for sequencing was peripheral blood, taken in a trial of Ad26.COV2.S vaccine versus placebo. The receptor's source is a person aged 18-65 years who received the Ad26.COV2.S COVID-19 vaccine or a placebo. V usage is TRBV30 and J usage is TRBJ2-3; D is unresolved. The CDR3 loop reads CAWSVMGDTQYF. CDR3 nucleotide sequence: TGTGCCTGGAGTGTAATGGGAGATACGCAGTATTTT. Full variable domain (outside the CDR3, taken from reference TRBV30 and TRBJ2-3): SQTIHQWPATLVQPVGSPLSLECTVEGTSNPNLYWYRQAAGRGLQLLFYSVGIGQISSEVPQNLSASRPQDRQFILSSKKLLLSDSGFYLCAWSVMGDTQYFGPGTRLTVL.